This section outlines one TCR beta chain sequence together with its context. The antigen remains undetermined. This specimen comes from a study of T-cell reconstitution after alpha-beta-depleted transplantation in children. General study results and limits: The study traced high day-60 TCRbeta diversity in some patients to surviving recipient T cells and thymic progenitors.

A TCRbeta library incorporating unique molecular identifiers was prepared. TCRdb re-called the PCR reads with MiXCR, one entry per CDR3 protein. The repertoire has 45,000 to 60,000 distinct CDR3 sequences, 40% to 60% of them found once; the top ten carry more than 30%. Trimming shortened V by 6 bases and J by 6 bases, and 7 bases separated the two germline ends. The length of the CDR3 is 10 residues. Germline-derived CDR1 and CDR2 are DFQATT and SNEGSKA (reference sequence). The sequencing here drew on peripheral blood, taken before TCRalphabeta/CD19-depleted stem cell transplant. The rearrangement joins TRBV20-1 to TRBJ2-3; D ambiguous. This TCR came from a boy under two years old with SCID, due to receive a stem cell transplant. DNA for the CDR3: TGCAGTGCCACCCTGGATACGCAGTATTTT. Protein sequence: CSATLDTQYF.